Included here is one T cell receptor (beta chain) sequence, with context. Produced via immunoSEQ multiplex PCR; TCRdb's table is partial and in-frame only. This sample has more than 15,000 clones, with approximately 86% found just once. The data belong to a study of PD-L1 blockade in urothelial cancer. The wider study: About 85% of the 29 patients were men whose urothelial cancer was bladder-origin. Once treatment had started, blood was analyzed at 3 weeks (second dose) and again at 6 weeks. T cell content in blood samples showed a median of approximately 150,000.

This TCR came from a man aged 45-65 years with urothelial cancer. Sequenced here: PBMCs, sampled around atezolizumab (anti-PD-L1) treatment.

The CDR3 coding sequence is TGTGCCAGCAGTGATAGCGGGGGGGCCAATGAGCAGTTCTTC. Its translation: CASSDSGGANEQFF. The J gene is TRBJ2-1, the V gene TRBV6-4; 11 bases line up with TRBD2. The CDR3 is 14 amino acids. Germline V CDR1 and CDR2: MRHNA, SNTAGT. With 3 bases clipped from V and 6 bases from J, the junction kept 1 base outside the gene matches.